This T cell receptor (beta chain) was identified in a study of monozygotic twins with inflammatory bowel disease. Template switching introduced UMIs that contain a 6-nucleotide sample barcode. One entry per CDR3 protein, without DNA, is what TCRdb gives after re-calling the 5' RACE reads. The ten most abundant clones cover around 2.3% of a sample with around 400,000 distinct CDR3 sequences. Study outcomes and limitations: The data offered no way to tell different T cell subtypes apart. IBD-affected twins scored below their healthy co-twins in TCRbeta diversity (inverse Simpson). Healthy twins showed more clonotype sharing with others than IBD patients, especially patients with disease activity.

The CDR3 is 18 residues long. CDR1 is DFQATT, CDR2 SNEGSKA, per germline (reference sequence). Of note for this clonotype: As yet, its antigen is unknown.

This TCR was sampled from a human donor with ulcerative colitis or Crohn's disease, or a healthy co-twin of an affected twin (not recorded which). Sequencing input: blood. This chain joins TRBV20-1 and TRBJ1-5. The CDR3 sequence: CSASTTLGHRGENQPQHF.